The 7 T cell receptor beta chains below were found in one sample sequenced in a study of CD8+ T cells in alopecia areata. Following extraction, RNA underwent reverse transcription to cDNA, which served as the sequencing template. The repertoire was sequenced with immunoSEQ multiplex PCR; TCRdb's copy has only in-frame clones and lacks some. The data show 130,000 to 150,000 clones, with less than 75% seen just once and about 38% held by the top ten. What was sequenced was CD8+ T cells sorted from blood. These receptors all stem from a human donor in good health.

This CDR3 is CASSYSFEQYF. The CDR3, as DNA: TGTGCCAGCAGTTACTCGTTCGAGCAGTACTTC. The V call is TRBV6-6, the J call TRBJ2-7; D is uncertain. The CDR3 sequence is 11 residues long. Germline CDR1 and CDR2: MNHNY and SVGAGI (reference sequence). V shed 0 bases and J shed 6 bases, with 3 bases lying between them.

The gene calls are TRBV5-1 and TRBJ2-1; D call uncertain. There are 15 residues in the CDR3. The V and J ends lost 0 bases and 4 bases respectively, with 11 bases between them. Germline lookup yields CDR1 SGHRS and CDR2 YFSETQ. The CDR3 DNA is TGCGCCAGCAGCTTGGTTAGCCAGAGATACAATGAGCAGTTCTTC. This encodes CASSLVSQRYNEQFF.

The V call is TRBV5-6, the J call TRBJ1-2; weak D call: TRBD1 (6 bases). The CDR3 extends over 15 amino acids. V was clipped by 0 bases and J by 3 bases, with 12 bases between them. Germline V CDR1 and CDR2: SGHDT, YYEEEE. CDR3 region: CASSLAVQGDYGYTF. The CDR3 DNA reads TGTGCCAGCAGCTTGGCCGTACAGGGAGACTATGGCTACACCTTC.

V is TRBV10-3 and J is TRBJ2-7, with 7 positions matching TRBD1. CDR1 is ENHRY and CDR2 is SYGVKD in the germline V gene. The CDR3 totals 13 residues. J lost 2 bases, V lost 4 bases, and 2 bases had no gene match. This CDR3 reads CAISGDSAYEQYF. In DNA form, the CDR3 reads TGTGCCATCAGTGGGGACAGCGCCTACGAGCAGTACTTC.

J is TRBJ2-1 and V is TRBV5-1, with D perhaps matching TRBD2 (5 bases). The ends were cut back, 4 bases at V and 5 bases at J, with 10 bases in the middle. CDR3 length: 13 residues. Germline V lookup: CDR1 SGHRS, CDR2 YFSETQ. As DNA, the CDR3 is TGCGCCAGCAGCGGCGGACTCGACAATGAGCAGTTCTTC. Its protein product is CASSGGLDNEQFF.

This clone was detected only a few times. DNA for the CDR3: TGTGCCAGCAGCGGGGAGTTCGGGGACGGCTACACCTTC. It encodes CASSGEFGDGYTF. The chain recombines TRBV11-2 with TRBJ1-2; possible D gene TRBD1, 5 bases. Trimming stripped 5 bases from V and 8 bases from J, with 15 bases between. The CDR3 consists of 13 residues. Germline V gives CDR1 SGHAT, CDR2 FQNNGV.

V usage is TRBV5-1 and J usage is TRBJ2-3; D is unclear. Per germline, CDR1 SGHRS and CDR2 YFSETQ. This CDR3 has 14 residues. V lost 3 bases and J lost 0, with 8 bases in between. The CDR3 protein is CASSSVISTDTQYF. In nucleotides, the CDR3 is TGCGCCAGCAGCTCAGTTATCAGCACAGATACGCAGTATTTT.